The rows below give T cell receptor beta chains drawn from one sample of a study of T cell responses to AZD1222 COVID-19 vaccine. Sequencing was performed with immunoSEQ multiplex PCR; in TCRdb, only in-frame clones are kept and a portion is missing. The profile shows over 100,000 clones, 87% of them singletons. The starting material was peripheral blood, obtained on day 0 of AZD1222 vaccination. Receptor source: an adult in good health. CDR3s include the opening cysteine and the closing phenylalanine or tryptophan. The order of the fields is J gene, clone size, D gene, V gene, CDR3 DNA, CDR3 protein. A D gene is named only where the DNA matches it firmly. Where a row states a size, it is once, few, many or the class of an expanded clone; other rows omit it.

j_gene: TRBJ2-3; abundance: .; d_gene: TRBD2; v_gene: TRBV11-2; CDR3nt: TGTGCCAGCAGCTCAGGGACTAGCAGCACAGATACGCAGTATTTT; CDR3aa: CASSSGTSSTDTQYF
j_gene: TRBJ1-1; abundance: .; d_gene: .; v_gene: TRBV11-3; CDR3nt: TGTGCCAGCAGCTTAAACTCCCAAACTGAAGCTTTCTTT; CDR3aa: CASSLNSQTEAFF
j_gene: TRBJ1-1; abundance: .; d_gene: .; v_gene: TRBV11-1; CDR3nt: TGTGCCAGCAGGGCAGGGATGAACACTGAAGCTTTCTTT; CDR3aa: CASRAGMNTEAFF
j_gene: TRBJ1-2; abundance: .; d_gene: .; v_gene: TRBV7-9; CDR3nt: TGTGCCAGCAGCTCGAGGGTGCATGGCTACACCTTC; CDR3aa: CASSSRVHGYTF
j_gene: TRBJ2-1; abundance: .; d_gene: .; v_gene: TRBV30; CDR3nt: TGTGCCTGGAGTGTAGGGGGAGTTGGTCCCAATGAGCAGTTCTTC; CDR3aa: CAWSVGGVGPNEQFF
j_gene: TRBJ2-5; abundance: .; d_gene: .; v_gene: TRBV5-1; CDR3nt: TGCGCCAGCAGCGGGGAAGAGACCCAGTACTTC; CDR3aa: CASSGEETQYF
j_gene: TRBJ1-5; abundance: .; d_gene: .; v_gene: TRBV2; CDR3nt: TGTGCCAGCAGTGAAGCGGCCTTACCTAATCAGCCCCAGCATTTT; CDR3aa: CASSEAALPNQPQHF
j_gene: TRBJ1-6; abundance: .; d_gene: .; v_gene: TRBV15; CDR3nt: TGTGCCACCAGCAGGCAGGGATCGAATTCACCCCTCCACTTT; CDR3aa: CATSRQGSNSPLHF
j_gene: TRBJ2-7; abundance: .; d_gene: TRBD2; v_gene: TRBV4-2; CDR3nt: TGTGCCAGCAGCCAAGAACCTCTAGCGGTCGAGCAGTACTTC; CDR3aa: CASSQEPLAVEQYF
j_gene: TRBJ1-5; abundance: .; d_gene: .; v_gene: TRBV19; CDR3nt: TGTGCCAGTAGTAGGTTATCTAGCAATCAGCCCCAGCATTTT; CDR3aa: CASSRLSSNQPQHF
j_gene: TRBJ2-5; abundance: .; d_gene: TRBD1; v_gene: TRBV29-1; CDR3nt: TGCAGCGTTCTTGGACAGGGGTTACAAGAGACCCAGTACTTC; CDR3aa: CSVLGQGLQETQYF
j_gene: TRBJ1-1; abundance: .; d_gene: .; v_gene: TRBV28; CDR3nt: TGTGCCAGCAGTTCTGGACGGTTCGAAGCTTTCTTT; CDR3aa: CASSSGRFEAFF
j_gene: TRBJ2-5; abundance: once; d_gene: TRBD2; v_gene: TRBV3-1/TRBV3-2; CDR3nt: TGTGCCAGCAGTCCCGGGATAGCGGGGACAGAGACCCAGTACTTC; CDR3aa: CASSPGIAGTETQYF
j_gene: TRBJ2-1; abundance: once; d_gene: TRBD2; v_gene: TRBV7-2; CDR3nt: TGTGCCAGCAGCCTTCTAGCGGGAGCTGGTTATGAGCAGTTCTTC; CDR3aa: CASSLLAGAGYEQFF
j_gene: TRBJ2-7; abundance: .; d_gene: .; v_gene: TRBV19; CDR3nt: TGTGCCAGTAGTGTCCGAGGGGGACACCTCTCCTACGAGCAGTACTTC; CDR3aa: CASSVRGGHLSYEQYF
j_gene: TRBJ1-6; abundance: few; d_gene: .; v_gene: TRBV9; CDR3nt: TGTGCCAGCAGCTTGGGAAACTATAATTCACCCCTCCACTTT; CDR3aa: CASSLGNYNSPLHF
j_gene: TRBJ2-3; abundance: .; d_gene: TRBD2; v_gene: TRBV14; CDR3nt: TGTGCCAGCAGCCAATCTAGCGGTAGCACAGATACGCAGTATTTT; CDR3aa: CASSQSSGSTDTQYF
j_gene: TRBJ2-7; abundance: .; d_gene: .; v_gene: TRBV6-2/TRBV6-3; CDR3nt: TGTGCCAGCAGTTACTCGATGCGTATTTACGAGCAGTACTTC; CDR3aa: CASSYSMRIYEQYF
j_gene: TRBJ2-5; abundance: .; d_gene: TRBD2; v_gene: TRBV7-2; CDR3nt: TGTGCCAGCAGTAAGAGTGGGGCGCGGGGGGAGACCCAGTACTTC; CDR3aa: CASSKSGARGETQYF
j_gene: TRBJ2-1; abundance: .; d_gene: TRBD2; v_gene: TRBV14; CDR3nt: TGTGCCAGCAGCCCCCTGGTTAGCGGGAGCTACTACAATGAGCAGTTCTTC; CDR3aa: CASSPLVSGSYYNEQFF
j_gene: TRBJ2-1; abundance: .; d_gene: TRBD2; v_gene: TRBV6-1; CDR3nt: TGTGCCAGCAGTGAACCGGCGGGAGGGTGGAGCGGGGATGAGCAGTTCTTC; CDR3aa: CASSEPAGGWSGDEQFF
j_gene: TRBJ2-1; abundance: .; d_gene: .; v_gene: TRBV7-9; CDR3nt: TGTGCCAGCAGCGACCCCCTAAACAATGAGCAGTTCTTC; CDR3aa: CASSDPLNNEQFF
j_gene: TRBJ2-3; abundance: .; d_gene: TRBD1; v_gene: TRBV5-1; CDR3nt: TGCGCCAGCAGCTTGGGGCCCGGTGGGACAGGGACAGATACGCAGTATTTT; CDR3aa: CASSLGPGGTGTDTQYF
j_gene: TRBJ1-3; abundance: once; d_gene: .; v_gene: TRBV19; CDR3nt: TGTGCCAGTAGTATACCCGCAGGGGCTGGAAACACCATATATTTT; CDR3aa: CASSIPAGAGNTIYF
j_gene: TRBJ1-2; abundance: .; d_gene: .; v_gene: TRBV18; CDR3nt: TGTGCCAGCTCACCACAGCCGGACGGGATGAGGAATGGCTACACCTTC; CDR3aa: CASSPQPDGMRNGYTF
j_gene: TRBJ2-1; abundance: .; d_gene: TRBD1; v_gene: TRBV7-9; CDR3nt: TGTGCCAGCAGCTTAAGGGCCCTCAGGGACAGGGATGAGCAGTTCTTC; CDR3aa: CASSLRALRDRDEQFF
j_gene: TRBJ2-7; abundance: .; d_gene: TRBD1; v_gene: TRBV7-9; CDR3nt: TGTGCCAGCAGCCATAGAGTGACGGGCCGGACAGGGGACGAGCAGTACTTC; CDR3aa: CASSHRVTGRTGDEQYF
j_gene: TRBJ1-2; abundance: once; d_gene: .; v_gene: TRBV7-2; CDR3nt: TGTGCCAGCAGCTTTAACTATGGCTACACCTTC; CDR3aa: CASSFNYGYTF
j_gene: TRBJ2-5; abundance: .; d_gene: .; v_gene: TRBV5-1; CDR3nt: TGCGCCAGCAAGCCCCAGGGGGGAGGAGAGACCCAGTACTTC; CDR3aa: CASKPQGGGETQYF
j_gene: TRBJ1-2; abundance: once; d_gene: .; v_gene: TRBV18; CDR3nt: TGTGCCAGCTCACCACCAGGGGTTGAGATCTATGGCTACACCTTC; CDR3aa: CASSPPGVEIYGYTF